The 30 T cell receptor beta chains below come from one sample, sequenced in a study of identical twins. In TCRdb, the 5' RACE reads were re-called with MiXCR into one record per CDR3 protein. Here the sample spans around 1.7 million distinct CDR3 sequences, about 32% being singletons. Input material: cord blood. The receptors derive from a newborn girl in good health.

This clonotype was observed a few times. The gene calls are TRBV20-1 and TRBJ2-3, with 11 bases identical to TRBD2. V was pared by 5 bases and J by 3 bases, with 16 bases of the junction left unmatched. Germline CDR1 is DFQATT and CDR2 is SNEGSKA (reference sequence). CDR3 length: 18 amino acids. CDR3 in DNA: TGCAGTGCTTCCGGACTAGCGGGTAAACGTGGGGCGACAGATACGCAGTATTTT. Translation: CSASGLAGKRGATDTQYF.

The rearrangement links TRBV20-1 to TRBJ1-5; D unresolved. V lost 0 bases to trimming and J lost 3 bases, with 21 bases between them. The germline V gene encodes CDR1 DFQATT and CDR2 SNEGSKA (reference sequence). This CDR3 comprises 18 residues. CDR3 bases: TGCAGTGCTAGAGATCTCAAGGGCCAGAACCTATTCAATCAGCCCCAGCATTTT. It is translated as CSARDLKGQNLFNQPQHF.

This clonotype was observed a few times. The gene calls are TRBV2 and TRBJ2-1, with D possibly TRBD2 on 7 matching bases. The V end was cut by 4 bases, the J end by 8 bases, with 15 bases between. In germline, CDR1 is SNHLY, CDR2 FYNNEI. The CDR3 is 14 residues long. CDR3: CASSVGGARYEQFF. The CDR3 DNA reads TGTGCCAGCAGTGTGGGGGGGGCCAGATATGAGCAGTTCTTC.

The rearrangement uses TRBV2 and TRBJ1-1, with TRBD1 as a possible D gene (6 bases). Germline values: CDR1 SNHLY, CDR2 FYNNEI. V was cut by 3 bases and J by 5 bases, with 10 bases left in between. This CDR3 is 13 amino acids long. The CDR3 spells CASSEGGPTEAFF. CDR3 DNA: TGTGCCAGCAGTGAGGGGGGGCCGACTGAAGCTTTCTTT.

The chain couples TRBV21-1 to TRBJ1-1. TRBV21-1 is reported as a pseudogene. This CDR3 comprises 17 residues. CDR3 coding DNA: TGTGCCAGCAGCAAAGTTTCGGTGAGGGAGGGGAACACTGAAGCTTTCTTT. Amino acids: CASSKVSVREGNTEAFF.

This clonotype was counted ten times or more. V is TRBV4-1 and J is TRBJ2-4; the D call may be TRBD1 or TRBD2 (5 bases each). Trimming cost V 0 bases and J 1 base, with 10 bases left between them. The CDR3 is made up of 16 amino acids. The germline V gene encodes CDR1 MGHRA and CDR2 YSYEKL. Written as DNA, the CDR3 is TGCGCCAGCAGCCAAGAAGTTCGGGACGCCAAAAACATTCAGTACTTC. This translates into CASSQEVRDAKNIQYF.

This clonotype was counted between two and nine times. The rearrangement uses TRBV14 and TRBJ2-1; D is unresolved. This CDR3 is built from 17 residues. Germline V CDR1 and CDR2: SGHDN, FVKESK. V lost 1 base to trimming and J lost 7 bases, with 20 bases between them. The CDR3 loop reads CASSQAPRPRLGNEQFF. The CDR3 coding sequence is TGTGCCAGCAGCCAAGCCCCTCGACCCAGGCTAGGAAATGAGCAGTTCTTC.

In the case of this clonotype: At one end the junction does not follow the germline gene, possibly because of a read error. This chain uses TRBV5-1 with TRBJ1-5; tentatively, D is TRBD1 (6 bases). CDR3 length: 15 residues. Germline lookup yields CDR1 SGHRS and CDR2 YFSETQ. The CDR3 region is CASGLATGPDQPQHF. The CDR3 DNA reads TGCGCCAGCGGCTTGGCGACAGGTCCCGATCAGCCCCAGCATTTT.

The V call is TRBV10-3, the J call TRBJ2-2, with D possibly called TRBD1 or TRBD2 (5 bases each). Germline V gives CDR1 ENHRY, CDR2 SYGVKD. V lost 2 bases and J 7 bases, leaving 14 bases between the germline ends. There are 15 residues in the CDR3. The CDR3 nucleotides are TGTGCCATCAGTGAGGCAACTGAGGGGTTCGGGGAGCTGTTTTTT. Translating it yields CAISEATEGFGELFF.

Only a few counts were recorded for this clonotype. The chain links TRBV6-6 to TRBJ2-5; weak D call: TRBD2 (6 bases). The length of the CDR3 is 15 residues. The V gene's germline CDR1 is MNHNY and CDR2 SVGAGI (reference sequence). Trimming cost V 5 bases and J 2 bases, with 15 bases left between them. The CDR3 protein is CASSRDSLGQETQYF. The CDR3 DNA is TGTGCCAGCAGTCGGGACTCCCTGGGACAAGAGACCCAGTACTTC.

In this sample, this clonotype turned up a few times. The J gene is TRBJ2-1, the V gene TRBV2, with a possible D match to TRBD1 (6 bases). The V gene lost 5 bases and the J gene lost 4 bases, with 9 bases spanning the gap. The CDR3 is 13 residues long. Germline V lookup: CDR1 SNHLY, CDR2 FYNNEI. CDR3 residues: CASSYDRYNEQFF. The DNA for the CDR3 is TGTGCCAGCAGTTATGACAGGTACAATGAGCAGTTCTTC. Filled out from reference TRBV2 and TRBJ2-1, the complete variable domain reads EPEVTQTPSHQVTQMGQEVILRCVPISNHLYFYWYRQILGQKVEFLVSFYNNEISEKSEIFDDQFSVERPDGSNFTLKIRSTKLEDSAMYFCASSYDRYNEQFFGPGTRLTVL.

This clonotype was seen more than once but under ten times. The chain couples TRBV12-3 or TRBV12-4 to TRBJ2-7, with 7 bases aligning to TRBD1. This CDR3 spans 14 amino acids. V lost 7 bases to trimming and J lost 2 bases; unmatched junction nucleotides: 8. The CDR3 DNA is TGTGCCAGCAACTCCGGGACAGAGCCCTACGAGCAGTACTTC. This translates into CASNSGTEPYEQYF.

V gene TRBV2 combines with J gene TRBJ2-1; 15 bases align to TRBD2. This CDR3 is built from 16 residues. Germline CDR1 is SNHLY and CDR2 is FYNNEI. The ends lost 6 bases at V and 0 bases at J; junction bases unmatched: 0. The DNA of the CDR3 is TGTGCCAGCAGGGGACTAGCGGGAGGCTCCTACAATGAGCAGTTCTTC. Protein: CASRGLAGGSYNEQFF.

This clonotype has a handful of counts. V is TRBV20-1 and J is TRBJ1-4; a weak D match, TRBD1 (5 bases). CDR1 is DFQATT and CDR2 is SNEGSKA in the germline V gene (reference sequence). The V end lost 5 bases, the J end lost 1 base, and 11 bases lay between the germline ends. The CDR3 has 14 amino acids. The DNA for the CDR3 is TGCAGTGCTTCGGGGGAGAGAACTAATGAAAAACTGTTTTTT. Translated: CSASGERTNEKLFF.

This clonotype was observed many times. The chain carries TRBV20-1 and TRBJ2-1; TRBD2 agrees at 8 bases. The CDR3 is made up of 13 amino acids. The ends lost 3 bases at V and 3 bases at J; junction bases unmatched: 1. Germline assignment: CDR1 DFQATT and CDR2 SNEGSKA (reference sequence). CDR3: CSASSGNYNEQFF. CDR3 sequence (DNA): TGCAGTGCTAGTAGCGGGAACTACAATGAGCAGTTCTTC.

The chain joins TRBV11-2 to TRBJ2-7; maybe TRBD1 (6 bases). V was clipped by 4 bases and J by 7 bases, with 14 bases between them. CDR3 length: 13 residues. Germline V CDR1 and CDR2: SGHAT, FQNNGV. The CDR3 is CASSWEQGSEQYF. The CDR3 region has the DNA TGTGCCAGCAGCTGGGAACAGGGTAGTGAGCAGTACTTC.

The table lists this clonotype with many counts. This chain uses TRBV12-3 or TRBV12-4 with TRBJ2-7; D not resolved. V lost 4 bases and J lost 6, with 10 bases in between. This CDR3 contains 12 residues. CDR3 amino acids: CASSSGPLEQYF. The CDR3 coding sequence is TGTGCCAGCAGTTCAGGACCTCTCGAGCAGTACTTC.

The chain joins TRBV5-4 to TRBJ2-4; TRBD1 aligns across 9 bases. V lost 4 bases, J lost 13 bases, and 15 bases stayed unmatched. CDR3 length: 15 residues. CDR1 and CDR2 from the germline V gene are SGHNT and YYREEE (reference sequence). The CDR3 DNA is TGTGCCAGCAGCCCCCCCCGACAGGGGGTTTATGAGCAGTACTTC. Translated: CASSPPRQGVYEQYF.

J is TRBJ2-7 and V is TRBV20-1, with 10 nucleotides matching TRBD1. The trim removed 0 bases at V and 4 bases at J, leaving 9 bases unmatched. In germline, CDR1 is DFQATT, CDR2 SNEGSKA (reference sequence). This CDR3 has 16 amino acids. The CDR3 bases are TGCAGTGCTAGAGATCGGGAACCGGGACAGGGGTACGAGCAGTACTTC. Protein sequence: CSARDREPGQGYEQYF.

The chain recombines TRBV20-1 with TRBJ2-5; 9 nucleotides match TRBD2. This CDR3 comprises 15 residues. The germline CDR1 and CDR2 sequences are DFQATT and SNEGSKA (reference sequence). The ends lost 3 bases at V and 3 bases at J; junction bases unmatched: 8. CDR3 nucleotides: TGCAGTGCTAGGGGGCCGGGACTAGCAAAAGAGACCCAGTACTTC. It translates to CSARGPGLAKETQYF.

This clonotype showed up many times. The V call is TRBV12-3 or TRBV12-4, the J call TRBJ2-3, with TRBD1 matching over 7 bases. V shed 6 bases and J 0 bases; nucleotides not matched to a gene: 9. This CDR3 has 16 amino acids. CDR3 sequence (DNA): TGTGCCAGCAGCCCAAGGACAGGACCTAGCACAGATACGCAGTATTTT. This sequence encodes CASSPRTGPSTDTQYF.

The chain carries TRBV25-1 and TRBJ1-6; D gene ambiguous. Germline V lookup: CDR1 MGHDK, CDR2 SYGVNS. Trimming cost V 1 base and J 10 bases, with 11 bases left between them. This CDR3 region has 14 residues. The DNA of the CDR3 is TGTGCCAGCAGTGAATCGGAGTTTTGGTCACCCCTCCACTTT. It yields the protein CASSESEFWSPLHF.

The V gene is TRBV29-1, the J gene TRBJ2-2, with 13 positions matching TRBD2. This CDR3 region has 16 residues. CDR1 SQVTM and CDR2 ANQGSEA come from the germline V gene. Germline trimming cut 6 bases from V and 4 bases from J; bases unmatched to any gene: 8. The CDR3 sequence: CSVEGGLAGRTGELFF. The CDR3 nucleotides read TGCAGCGTCGAGGGGGGACTAGCGGGACGCACCGGGGAGCTGTTTTTT.

The J gene is TRBJ2-5, the V gene TRBV29-1, with 7 bases fitting TRBD1. With the DNA end fitting TRBJ2-7 better, the J assignment may be wrong. This CDR3 is 15 amino acids long. The germline V gene encodes CDR1 SQVTM and CDR2 ANQGSEA. The CDR3: CSARTGSSFLYEQYF. CDR3 bases: TGCAGCGCCCGGACAGGATCCTCATTCCTTTACGAGCAGTACTTC.

V is TRBV28 and J is TRBJ1-5; a possible D gene is TRBD1 (5 bases). This CDR3 is built from 16 residues. Germline V gene sequence: CDR1 MDHEN, CDR2 SYDVKM. The V and J ends lost 2 bases and 3 bases respectively, with 14 bases between them. The CDR3 reads CASSLRTRRVNQPQHF. As DNA, the CDR3 is TGTGCCAGCAGTTTAAGAACTCGCAGGGTCAATCAGCCCCAGCATTTT.

This rearrangement joins TRBV7-8 to TRBJ2-5, with 8 nucleotides matching TRBD2. The J call may not be correct, given that the DNA end is closer to TRBJ2-7. This CDR3 is built from 17 residues. Per the germline V gene, CDR1 is SGHVS and CDR2 is FQNEAQ. CDR3 DNA: TGTGCCAGCAGCTTAGAGCCAGGAGGATTAGCGGGGTACGAGCAGTACTTC. Protein sequence: CASSLEPGGLAGYEQYF.

The CDR3 reads CASSLWASSPYNEQFF. CDR3 nucleotide sequence: TGTGCCAGCAGCTTGTGGGCTAGCTCCCCCTACAATGAGCAGTTCTTC. The J gene is TRBJ2-1, the V gene TRBV5-6; possible D gene TRBD2, 5 bases. This CDR3 spans 16 amino acids. Trimming took off 1 base at V and 2 bases at J, with 13 bases between the two ends. CDR1 is SGHDT and CDR2 is YYEEEE in the germline V gene.

The chain uses TRBV29-1 and TRBJ2-4; TRBD1 matches 8 bases. The end of the DNA is better explained by TRBJ2-7, so the J call may be wrong. CDR1 SQVTM and CDR2 ANQGSEA come from the germline V gene. This CDR3 is 16 amino acids long. The CDR3 protein is CSVEIRAGGPSYEQYF. The CDR3 DNA reads as TGCAGCGTTGAAATTCGGGCAGGGGGCCCTTCCTACGAGCAGTACTTC.

This clonotype appeared a few times. The gene calls are TRBV24-1 and TRBJ1-2; perhaps TRBD1 as D (5 bases). CDR1 is KGHDR, CDR2 SFDVKD, per germline. Trimming left V 4 bases short and J 1 base short, with 9 bases between. The length of the CDR3 is 14 residues. The chain's CDR3 is CATSEGGINYGYTF. The CDR3 nucleotides are TGTGCCACCAGTGAGGGGGGAATTAACTATGGCTACACCTTC.

The V gene is TRBV6-5, the J gene TRBJ2-7; D is possibly TRBD1 (6 bases). The CDR3 contains 15 residues. Germline CDR1 reads MNHEY; CDR2 reads SVGAGI. V dropped 2 bases and J dropped 2 bases, with 13 bases sitting between them. CDR3 DNA: TGTGCCAGCAGTTACGACCGGGACACCGCCTACGAGCAGTACTTC. Encoded protein: CASSYDRDTAYEQYF.